Listed below are T cell receptor beta chains from one sample, sequenced in a study of T-cell memory formation after mild COVID-19. Via MiXCR, TCRdb re-called the 5' RACE reads, giving one row per CDR3 protein. The data hold approximately 290,000 distinct CDR3 sequences, with approximately 7.6% observed a single time. Sequences were obtained from PBMCs or a T cell subset sorted from them (not recorded which). The origin of the receptors is a man aged 18 to 30 who had mild COVID-19 (a few samples of this study predate the infection). Cell type and time point are not known. Both conserved end residues are part of each CDR3. Fields, in order: V gene, clone size, CDR3 protein. The size entry is marked missing in some rows and otherwise reads once, few, many or a size class.

>TRBV19|-
CASKGVVNSPLHF
>TRBV4-1|many
CASSQTQPGNTQYF
>TRBV7-6|-
CASSLRARGETQYF
>TRBV7-2|few
CASSLYLGSGANVLTF
>TRBV4-2|-
CASSHPSGTSDEQYF
>TRBV20-1|-
CSATLQSQETQYF
>TRBV18|few
CASSPLQRGANYGYTF
>TRBV7-2|-
CASTLDVGTYNEQFF
>TRBV5-1|many
CASNSRNTGELFF
>TRBV7-9|-
CASSSLTGVNTEAFF
>TRBV9|few
CASSVGPGQGIYEQYF
>TRBV7-9|few
CASSPAGVSEKLFF
>TRBV12-3/TRBV12-4|-
CASSSPGLAGITSTDTQYF
>TRBV7-7|many
CASSLDRANEQFF